Included here is one T cell receptor beta chain sequence, with context. Some clones are missing from TCRdb's copy, which holds only in-frame ones; the method was immunoSEQ multiplex PCR. The sample contains fewer than 120,000 clones, roughly 90% of which appear only once. This sample was included in a study of control samples from healthy donors and cancer patients. V was trimmed by 6 bases and J by 1 base, leaving 12 bases between them. CDR1 and CDR2 (germline): LGHDT, YNNKEL (reference sequence). The CDR3 consists of 14 residues. The sequencing sample was made of PBMCs. V is TRBV3-1 (or the pseudogene TRBV3-2) and J is TRBJ1-1; D gene uncertain. The sequence came from a woman aged 55-69 years with lung cancer. The chain's CDR3 is CASSRKTENTEAFF. As DNA, the CDR3 is TGTGCCAGCAGTCGGAAGACGGAGAACACTGAAGCTTTCTTT.